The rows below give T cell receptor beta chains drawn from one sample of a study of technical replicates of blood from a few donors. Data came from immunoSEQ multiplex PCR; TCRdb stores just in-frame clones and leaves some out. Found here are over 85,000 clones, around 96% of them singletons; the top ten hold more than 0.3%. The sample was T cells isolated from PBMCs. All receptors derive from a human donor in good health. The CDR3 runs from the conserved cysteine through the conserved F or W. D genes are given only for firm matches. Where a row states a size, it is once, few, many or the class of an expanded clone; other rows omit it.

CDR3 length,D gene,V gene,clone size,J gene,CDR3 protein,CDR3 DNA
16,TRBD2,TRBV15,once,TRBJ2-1,CATSSPGAGGWDEQFF,TGTGCCACCAGCAGTCCGGGAGCGGGAGGATGGGATGAGCAGTTCTTC
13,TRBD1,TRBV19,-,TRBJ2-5,CASRQGARETQYF,TGTGCCAGTAGACAGGGGGCAAGGGAGACCCAGTACTTC
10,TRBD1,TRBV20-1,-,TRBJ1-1,CRGQYTEAFF,TGCAGGGGACAGTACACTGAAGCTTTCTTT
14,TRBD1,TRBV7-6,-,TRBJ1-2,CASSGFRDRSGYTF,TGTGCCAGCAGCGGCTTCCGGGACAGAAGCGGCTACACCTTC
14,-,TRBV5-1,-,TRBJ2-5,CASSLVLTIETQYF,TGCGCCAGCAGCTTGGTTTTGACTATAGAGACCCAGTACTTC
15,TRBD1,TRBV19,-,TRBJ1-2,CASSIEGAGGNGYTF,TGTGCCAGTAGTATAGAGGGGGCAGGGGGCAATGGCTACACCTTC
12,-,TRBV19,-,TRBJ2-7,CASSYPGFEQYF,TGTGCCAGTAGTTATCCAGGTTTCGAGCAGTACTTC
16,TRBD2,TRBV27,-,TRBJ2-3,CASSSPAGGVGDTQYF,TGTGCCAGCAGTTCCCCCGCGGGAGGGGTGGGGGATACGCAGTATTTT
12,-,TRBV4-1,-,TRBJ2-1,CASGVSQGEQFF,TGCGCCAGCGGAGTTAGCCAGGGTGAGCAGTTCTTC
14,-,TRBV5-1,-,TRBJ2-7,CASSFRQGSYEQYF,TGCGCCAGCAGCTTTAGGCAGGGCTCCTACGAGCAGTACTTC
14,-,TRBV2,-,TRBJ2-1,CASSWDTSYNEQFF,TGTGCCAGCAGTTGGGACACTTCCTACAATGAGCAGTTCTTC
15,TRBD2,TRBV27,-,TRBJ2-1,CASSFLAGISNEQFF,TGTGCCAGCAGTTTTCTAGCGGGAATAAGTAATGAGCAGTTCTTC
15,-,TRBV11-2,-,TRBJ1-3,CASSKEGLSGNTIYF,TGTGCCAGCAGCAAAGAGGGACTCTCTGGAAACACCATATATTTT
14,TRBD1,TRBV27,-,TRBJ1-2,CASKNTGGADGYTF,TGTGCCAGCAAGAATACAGGGGGCGCCGATGGCTACACCTTC
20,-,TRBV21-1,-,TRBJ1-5,CASSPYPIDSAQCSNQPQHF,TGTGCCAGCAGCCCCTACCCGATTGACAGTGCCCAGTGTAGCAATCAGCCCCAGCATTTT
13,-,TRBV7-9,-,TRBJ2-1,CASSQSPYNEQFF,TGTGCCAGCAGCCAGTCCCCCTACAATGAGCAGTTCTTC
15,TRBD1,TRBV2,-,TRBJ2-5,CASSERTGRGETQYF,TGTGCCAGCAGTGAAAGGACAGGGAGAGGAGAGACCCAGTACTTC
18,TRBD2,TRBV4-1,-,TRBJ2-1,CASSQDGTNSYSYNEQFF,TGCGCCAGCAGCCAAGACGGGACTAATTCCTATTCCTACAATGAGCAGTTCTTC
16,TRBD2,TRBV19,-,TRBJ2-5,CASRFRAGRDEETQYF,TGTGCCAGTAGATTCCGAGCGGGGAGGGATGAAGAGACCCAGTACTTC
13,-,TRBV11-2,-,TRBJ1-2,CASSSIQGYGYTF,TGTGCCAGCAGCTCAATACAGGGTTATGGCTACACCTTC
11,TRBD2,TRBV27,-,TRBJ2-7,CASGGGYEQYF,TGTGCCAGCGGGGGGGGCTACGAGCAGTACTTC
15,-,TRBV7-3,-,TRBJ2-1,CASSFQGGSYNEQFF,TGTGCCAGCAGCTTTCAAGGGGGCTCCTACAATGAGCAGTTCTTC
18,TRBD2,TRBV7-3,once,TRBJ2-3,CASSQYPGTNVITDTQYF,TGTGCCAGCAGCCAATACCCCGGGACTAACGTCATTACAGATACGCAGTATTTT
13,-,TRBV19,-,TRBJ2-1,CASSGPGIHEQFF,TGTGCCAGTAGTGGTCCAGGGATCCATGAGCAGTTCTTC
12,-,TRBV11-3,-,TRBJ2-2,CASSLNTGELFF,TGTGCCAGCAGCCTAAACACCGGGGAGCTGTTTTTT
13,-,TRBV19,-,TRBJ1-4,CATTRQTNEKLFF,TGTGCCACCACGCGACAGACTAATGAAAAACTGTTTTTT
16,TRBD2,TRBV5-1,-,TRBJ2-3,CASSLALAGFTDTQYF,TGCGCCAGCAGCTTGGCACTAGCGGGTTTCACAGATACGCAGTATTTT
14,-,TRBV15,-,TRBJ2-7,CATSREGGAYEQYF,TGTGCCACCAGCAGAGAAGGGGGGGCCTACGAGCAGTACTTC
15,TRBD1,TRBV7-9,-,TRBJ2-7,CASSHGGQGAYEQYF,TGTGCCAGCAGCCACGGGGGACAGGGCGCCTACGAGCAGTACTTC
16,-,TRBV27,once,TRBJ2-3,CASSFSAGESTDTQYF,TGTGCCAGCAGTTTTTCGGCAGGGGAGAGCACAGATACGCAGTATTTT
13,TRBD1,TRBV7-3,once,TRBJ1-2,CASSFARGYGYTF,TGTGCCAGCAGCTTCGCCAGGGGGTACGGCTACACCTTC
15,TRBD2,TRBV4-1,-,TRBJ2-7,CASSQVKRELNEQYF,TGCGCCAGCAGCCAAGTAAAGCGGGAGCTCAACGAGCAGTACTTC
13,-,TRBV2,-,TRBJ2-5,CASSDGGWETQYF,TGTGCCAGCAGTGACGGGGGTTGGGAGACCCAGTACTTC
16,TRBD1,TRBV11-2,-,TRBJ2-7,CASSLLGDSYFYEQYF,TGTGCCAGCAGCTTATTGGGGGACAGTTACTTCTACGAGCAGTACTTC
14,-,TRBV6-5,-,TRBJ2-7,CASSYLQGPYEQYF,TGTGCCAGCAGTTACCTACAGGGTCCCTACGAGCAGTACTTC
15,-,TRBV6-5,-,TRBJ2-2,CASSYRDSGAGELFF,TGTGCCAGCAGTTACCGCGACAGTGGCGCCGGGGAGCTGTTTTTT
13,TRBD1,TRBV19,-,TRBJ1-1,CARTGGRNTEAFF,TGTGCCAGGACAGGGGGGAGGAACACTGAAGCTTTCTTT
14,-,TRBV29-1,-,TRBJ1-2,CSVARGTGSYGYTF,TGCAGCGTCGCTCGGGGGACGGGGAGCTATGGCTACACCTTC
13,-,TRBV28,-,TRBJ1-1,CASSLIGGTEAFF,TGTGCCAGCAGCCTGATTGGGGGGACTGAAGCTTTCTTT